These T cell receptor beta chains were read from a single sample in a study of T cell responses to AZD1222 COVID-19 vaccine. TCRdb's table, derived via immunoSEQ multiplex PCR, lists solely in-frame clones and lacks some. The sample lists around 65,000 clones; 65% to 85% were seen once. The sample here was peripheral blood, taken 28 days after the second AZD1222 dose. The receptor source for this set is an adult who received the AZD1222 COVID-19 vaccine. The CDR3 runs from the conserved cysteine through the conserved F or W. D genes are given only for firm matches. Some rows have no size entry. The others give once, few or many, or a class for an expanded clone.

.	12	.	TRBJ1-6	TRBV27	CASRFYNSPLHF	TGTGCCAGCAGGTTCTATAATTCACCCCTCCACTTT
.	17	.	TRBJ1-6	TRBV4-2	CASSQSPESSYNSPLHF	TGTGCCAGCAGCCAAAGCCCCGAGAGCTCCTATAATTCACCCCTCCACTTT
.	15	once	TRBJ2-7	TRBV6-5	CATKEGVTSSEGVYF	TGTGCCACCAAGGAGGGCGTCACTAGCTCCGAGGGTGTGTACTTC
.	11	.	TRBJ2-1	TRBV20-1	CSARPHNEQFF	TGCAGTGCTAGACCGCACAATGAGCAGTTCTTC
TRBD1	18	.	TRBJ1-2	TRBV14	CASSQEGTGGLANYGYTF	TGTGCCAGCAGCCAAGAGGGAACAGGGGGACTAGCTAACTATGGCTACACCTTC
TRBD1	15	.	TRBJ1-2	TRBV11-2	CASRRPGQGSDGYTF	TGTGCCAGCCGTAGGCCGGGACAGGGGTCAGATGGCTACACCTTC
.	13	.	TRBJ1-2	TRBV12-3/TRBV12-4	CASSRRTDYGYTF	TGTGCCAGCAGCCGTCGGACGGACTATGGCTACACCTTC
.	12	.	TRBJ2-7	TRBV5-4	CASSFGSYEQYF	TGTGCCAGCAGCTTCGGGAGTTACGAGCAGTACTTC
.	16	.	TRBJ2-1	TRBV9	CASSSTRAPSYNEQFF	TGTGCCAGCAGCTCGACCCGGGCTCCCTCCTACAATGAGCAGTTCTTC
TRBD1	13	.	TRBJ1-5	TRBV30	CAGGQGGNQPQHF	TGTGCCGGGGGACAGGGTGGAAATCAGCCCCAGCATTTT
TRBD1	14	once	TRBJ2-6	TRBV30	CAWDRATGANVLTF	TGTGCCTGGGACAGGGCCACGGGGGCCAACGTCCTGACTTTC
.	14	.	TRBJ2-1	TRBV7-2	CASSSFVRGNEQFF	TGTGCCAGCAGCTCATTCGTTAGGGGCAATGAGCAGTTCTTC
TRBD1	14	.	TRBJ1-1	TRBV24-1	CATSGTGGGTEAFF	TGTGCCACCAGTGGGACAGGGGGGGGCACTGAAGCTTTCTTT
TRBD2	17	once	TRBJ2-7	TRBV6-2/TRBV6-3	CASSYSLFTGEGNEQYF	TGTGCCAGCAGTTACTCCCTATTTACGGGGGAGGGAAACGAGCAGTACTTC
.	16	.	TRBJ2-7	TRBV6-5	CASSSLLGGETYEQYF	TGTGCCAGCAGTTCGCTCCTTGGGGGAGAGACCTACGAGCAGTACTTC
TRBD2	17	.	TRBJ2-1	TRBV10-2	CASLGIEGLAGVNEQFF	TGCGCCAGCCTAGGGATTGAAGGGCTAGCGGGAGTCAATGAGCAGTTCTTC
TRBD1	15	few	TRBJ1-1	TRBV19	CASSSPGTGKTEAFF	TGTGCCAGTAGTTCACCCGGGACAGGGAAGACTGAAGCTTTCTTT
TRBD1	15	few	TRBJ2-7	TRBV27	CASSLSTGGRNEQYF	TGTGCCAGCAGTTTATCCACAGGGGGTCGGAACGAGCAGTACTTC
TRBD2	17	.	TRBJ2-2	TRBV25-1	CASSKGLAGDLNGELFF	TGTGCCAGCAGTAAAGGACTAGCGGGAGACTTGAACGGGGAGCTGTTTTTT
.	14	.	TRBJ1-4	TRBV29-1	CSVEDLLGGEKLFF	TGCAGCGTTGAAGATTTATTGGGCGGAGAAAAACTGTTTTTT
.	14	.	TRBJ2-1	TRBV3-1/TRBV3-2	CASSPGRVFNEQFF	TGTGCCAGCAGCCCAGGCAGGGTCTTCAATGAGCAGTTCTTC
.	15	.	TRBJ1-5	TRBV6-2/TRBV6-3	CASSYSGGFNQPQHF	TGTGCCAGCAGTTACTCGGGGGGGTTTAATCAGCCCCAGCATTTT
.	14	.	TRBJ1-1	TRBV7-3	CASSSDSAKGEAFF	TGTGCCAGCAGTTCCGACAGCGCCAAGGGTGAAGCTTTCTTT
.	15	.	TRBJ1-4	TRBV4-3	CASSRSRTHNEKLFF	TGCGCCAGCAGCCGCAGCCGGACCCATAATGAAAAACTGTTTTTT
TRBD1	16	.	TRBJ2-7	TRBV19	CASSPTPGQGSYEQYF	TGTGCCAGTAGTCCGACACCGGGACAGGGATCCTACGAGCAGTACTTC
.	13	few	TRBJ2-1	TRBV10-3	CAISVGMNNEQFF	TGTGCCATCAGTGTAGGAATGAACAATGAGCAGTTCTTC
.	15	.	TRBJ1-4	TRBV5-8	CASSLEGRANEKLFF	TGTGCCAGCAGCTTGGAAGGGAGAGCTAATGAAAAACTGTTTTTT
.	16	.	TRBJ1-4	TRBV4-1	CASSQDSTITNEKLFF	TGCGCCAGCAGCCAAGATTCGACTATAACTAATGAAAAACTGTTTTTT
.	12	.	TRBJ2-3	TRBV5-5	CASSGGADTQYF	TGTGCCAGCAGCGGGGGGGCCGATACGCAGTATTTT
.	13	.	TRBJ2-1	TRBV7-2	CASSLFRHDEQFF	TGTGCCAGCAGCTTATTCAGGCACGATGAGCAGTTCTTC
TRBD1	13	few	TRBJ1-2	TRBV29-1	CSARDRGLYGYTF	TGCAGCGCCCGTGACAGGGGGCTATATGGCTACACCTTC
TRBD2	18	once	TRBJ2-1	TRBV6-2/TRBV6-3	CASSYSGFGGRIDNEQFF	TGTGCCAGCAGTTACTCGGGTTTCGGCGGGAGGATCGACAATGAGCAGTTCTTC
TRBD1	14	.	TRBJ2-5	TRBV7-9	CASSTGTGQETQYF	TGTGCCAGCAGCACCGGGACAGGGCAAGAGACCCAGTACTTC
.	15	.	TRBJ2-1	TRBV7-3	CASSPDYSPYNEQFF	TGTGCCAGCAGTCCCGACTACTCCCCTTACAATGAGCAGTTCTTC
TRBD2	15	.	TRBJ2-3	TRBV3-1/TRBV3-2	CASSRGAGGTDTQYF	TGTGCCAGCAGCCGAGGGGCGGGAGGCACAGATACGCAGTATTTT
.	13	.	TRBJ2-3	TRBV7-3	CASGRESTDTQYF	TGTGCCAGCGGCCGGGAGAGCACAGATACGCAGTATTTT
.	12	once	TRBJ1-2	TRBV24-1	CATSDGKRGYTF	TGTGCCACCAGTGACGGCAAGAGAGGCTACACCTTC
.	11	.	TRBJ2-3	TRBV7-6	CASSLADTQYF	TGTGCCAGCAGCTTAGCAGATACGCAGTATTTT
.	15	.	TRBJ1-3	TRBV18	CASSLSDSSGNTIYF	TGTGCCAGCTCACTTTCGGACAGCTCTGGAAACACCATATATTTT
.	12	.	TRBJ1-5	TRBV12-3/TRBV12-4	CASSARGQPQHF	TGTGCCAGCAGTGCCCGGGGACAGCCCCAGCATTTT
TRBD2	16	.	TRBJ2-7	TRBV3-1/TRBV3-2	CASSRLLAGTWNEQYF	TGTGCCAGCAGCCGCCTACTAGCGGGTACTTGGAACGAGCAGTACTTC
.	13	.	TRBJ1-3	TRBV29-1	CSVGRDEGNTIYF	TGCAGCGTGGGCAGGGATGAAGGAAACACCATATATTTT
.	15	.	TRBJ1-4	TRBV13	CASSPHRGAPEKLFF	TGTGCCAGCAGCCCCCACCGGGGCGCCCCTGAAAAACTGTTTTTT
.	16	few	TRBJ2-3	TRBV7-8	CASSRDTGTGTDTQYF	TGTGCCAGCAGCAGAGACACCGGGACCGGCACAGATACGCAGTATTTT
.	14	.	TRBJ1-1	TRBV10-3	CAISENSLNTEAFF	TGTGCCATCAGTGAAAACAGCTTGAACACTGAAGCTTTCTTT
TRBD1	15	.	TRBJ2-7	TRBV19	CANQSGQGGPYEQYF	TGTGCCAATCAATCGGGACAGGGCGGCCCCTACGAGCAGTACTTC
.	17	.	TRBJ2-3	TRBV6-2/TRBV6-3	CASSFHRPTSSTDTQYF	TGTGCCAGCAGTTTCCACCGCCCGACGTCTAGCACAGATACGCAGTATTTT
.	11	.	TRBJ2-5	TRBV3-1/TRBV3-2	CASRVQETQYF	TGTGCCAGCAGGGTGCAAGAGACCCAGTACTTC
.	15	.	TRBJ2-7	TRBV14	CASSQDPGSSYEQYF	TGTGCCAGCAGCCAAGACCCCGGGAGCTCCTACGAGCAGTACTTC
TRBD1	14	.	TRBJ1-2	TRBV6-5	CASRSGQANYGYTF	TGTGCCAGCAGATCGGGACAGGCTAACTATGGCTACACCTTC
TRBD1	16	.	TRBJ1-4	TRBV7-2	CASSPTGTAFNEKLFF	TGTGCCAGCAGTCCTACCGGGACAGCCTTTAATGAAAAACTGTTTTTT
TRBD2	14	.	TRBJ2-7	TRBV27	CASSGLAGGNEQYF	TGTGCCAGCAGTGGACTAGCGGGAGGGAACGAGCAGTACTTC
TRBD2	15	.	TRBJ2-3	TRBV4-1	CASSHGVAGADTQYF	TGCGCCAGCAGCCATGGGGTAGCGGGAGCAGATACGCAGTATTTT